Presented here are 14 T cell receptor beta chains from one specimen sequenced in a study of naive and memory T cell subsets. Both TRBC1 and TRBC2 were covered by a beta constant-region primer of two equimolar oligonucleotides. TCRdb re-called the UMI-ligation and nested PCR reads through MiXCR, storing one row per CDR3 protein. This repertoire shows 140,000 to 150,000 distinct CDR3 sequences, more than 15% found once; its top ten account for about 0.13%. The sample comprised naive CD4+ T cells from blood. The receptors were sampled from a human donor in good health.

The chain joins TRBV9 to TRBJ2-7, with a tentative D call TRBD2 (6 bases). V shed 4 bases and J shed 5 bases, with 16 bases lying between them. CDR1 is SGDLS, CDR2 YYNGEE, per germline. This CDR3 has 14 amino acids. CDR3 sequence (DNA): TGTGCCAGCAGCCCGAGAGGGACTTTAAACGAGCAGTACTTC. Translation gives CASSPRGTLNEQYF.

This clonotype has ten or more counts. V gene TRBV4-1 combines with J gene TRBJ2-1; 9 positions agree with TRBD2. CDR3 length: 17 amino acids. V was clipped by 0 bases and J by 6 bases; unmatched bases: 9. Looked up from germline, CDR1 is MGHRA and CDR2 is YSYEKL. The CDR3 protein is CASSQEAGTSPPNEQFF. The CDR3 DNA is TGCGCCAGCAGCCAAGAGGCAGGGACTAGCCCCCCCAATGAGCAGTTCTTC.

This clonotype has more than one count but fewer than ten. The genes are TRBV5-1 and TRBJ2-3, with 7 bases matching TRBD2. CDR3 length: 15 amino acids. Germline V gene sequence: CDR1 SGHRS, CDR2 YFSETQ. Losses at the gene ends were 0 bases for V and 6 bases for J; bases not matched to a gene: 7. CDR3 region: CASSLVAGAPDTQYF. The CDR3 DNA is TGCGCCAGCAGCTTGGTTGCGGGAGCCCCCGATACGCAGTATTTT.

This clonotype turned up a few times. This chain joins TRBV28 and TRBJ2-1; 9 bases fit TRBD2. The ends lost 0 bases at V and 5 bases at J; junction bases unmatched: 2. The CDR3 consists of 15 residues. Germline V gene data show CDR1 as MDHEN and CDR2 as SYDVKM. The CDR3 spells CASSLWTSGDNEQFF. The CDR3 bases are TGTGCCAGCAGTTTATGGACTAGCGGCGACAATGAGCAGTTCTTC.

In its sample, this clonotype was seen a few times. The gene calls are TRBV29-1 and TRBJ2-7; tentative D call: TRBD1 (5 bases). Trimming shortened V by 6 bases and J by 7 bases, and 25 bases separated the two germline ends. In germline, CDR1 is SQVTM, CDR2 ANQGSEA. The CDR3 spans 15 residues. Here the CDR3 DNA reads TGCAGCGTGATCATGGACATATTTTCTGGTTTAGAGCAGTACTTC. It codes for CSVIMDIFSGLEQYF.

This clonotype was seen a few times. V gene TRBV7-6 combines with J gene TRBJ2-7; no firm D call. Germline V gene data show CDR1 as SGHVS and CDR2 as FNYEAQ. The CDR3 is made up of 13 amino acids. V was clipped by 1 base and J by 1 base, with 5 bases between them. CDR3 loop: CASSLDTSYEQYF. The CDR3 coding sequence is TGTGCCAGCAGCTTAGACACATCCTACGAGCAGTACTTC.

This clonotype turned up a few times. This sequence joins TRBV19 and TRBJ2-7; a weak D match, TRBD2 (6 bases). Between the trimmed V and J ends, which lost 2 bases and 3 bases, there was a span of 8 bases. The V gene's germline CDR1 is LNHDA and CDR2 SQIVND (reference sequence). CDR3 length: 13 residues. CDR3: CASSITGGYEQYF. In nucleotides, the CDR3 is TGTGCCAGTAGTATAACCGGGGGCTACGAGCAGTACTTC.

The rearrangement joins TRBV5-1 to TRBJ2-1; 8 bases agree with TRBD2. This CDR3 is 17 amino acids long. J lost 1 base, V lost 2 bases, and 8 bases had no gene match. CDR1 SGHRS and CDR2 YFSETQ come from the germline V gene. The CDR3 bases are TGCGCCAGCAGCTTAAGGGACCCGGGAGGGTCCTACAATGAGCAGTTCTTC. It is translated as CASSLRDPGGSYNEQFF.

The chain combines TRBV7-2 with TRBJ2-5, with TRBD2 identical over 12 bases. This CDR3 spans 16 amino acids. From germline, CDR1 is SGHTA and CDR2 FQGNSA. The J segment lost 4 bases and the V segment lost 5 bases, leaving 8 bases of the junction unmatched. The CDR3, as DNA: TGTGCCAGCAGCCCCCGGCTAGCGGGAGGGACAGAGACCCAGTACTTC. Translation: CASSPRLAGGTETQYF.

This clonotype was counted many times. Here the CDR3 reads CASSQEKYNYGYTF. The CDR3 bases are TGCGCCAGCAGCCAAGAGAAGTATAACTATGGCTACACCTTC. The V and J genes are TRBV4-1 and TRBJ1-2; D unclear. The CDR3 runs to 14 residues. The V gene's germline CDR1 is MGHRA and CDR2 YSYEKL. V was clipped by 0 bases and J by 1 base, with 6 bases between them.

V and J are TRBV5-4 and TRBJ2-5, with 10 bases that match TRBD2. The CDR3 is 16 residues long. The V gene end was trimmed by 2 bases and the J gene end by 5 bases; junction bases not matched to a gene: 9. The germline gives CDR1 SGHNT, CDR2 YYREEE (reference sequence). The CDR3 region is CASSLLAGRVGETQYF. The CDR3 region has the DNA TGTGCCAGCAGCTTACTAGCGGGAAGGGTTGGGGAGACCCAGTACTTC.

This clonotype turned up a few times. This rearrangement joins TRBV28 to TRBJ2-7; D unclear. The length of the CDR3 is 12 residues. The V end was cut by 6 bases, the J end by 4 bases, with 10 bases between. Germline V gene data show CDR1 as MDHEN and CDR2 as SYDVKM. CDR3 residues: CASRALGYEQYF. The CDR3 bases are TGTGCCAGCAGGGCTCTAGGGTACGAGCAGTACTTC.

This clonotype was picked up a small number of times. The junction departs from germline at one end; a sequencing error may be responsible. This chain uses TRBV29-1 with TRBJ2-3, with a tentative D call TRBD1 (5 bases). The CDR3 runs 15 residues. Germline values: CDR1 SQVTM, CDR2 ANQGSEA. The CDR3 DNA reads TGCAGCGCTGAAAGGGGCAGGGAAGTGCCAGATACGCAGTATTTT. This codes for CSAERGREVPDTQYF.

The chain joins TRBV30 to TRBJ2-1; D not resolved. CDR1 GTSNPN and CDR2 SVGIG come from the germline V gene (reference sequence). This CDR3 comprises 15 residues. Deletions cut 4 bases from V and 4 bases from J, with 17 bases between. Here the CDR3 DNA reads TGTGCCTGGACCCCGGGCCGGGCGACTTACAATGAGCAGTTCTTC. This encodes CAWTPGRATYNEQFF.